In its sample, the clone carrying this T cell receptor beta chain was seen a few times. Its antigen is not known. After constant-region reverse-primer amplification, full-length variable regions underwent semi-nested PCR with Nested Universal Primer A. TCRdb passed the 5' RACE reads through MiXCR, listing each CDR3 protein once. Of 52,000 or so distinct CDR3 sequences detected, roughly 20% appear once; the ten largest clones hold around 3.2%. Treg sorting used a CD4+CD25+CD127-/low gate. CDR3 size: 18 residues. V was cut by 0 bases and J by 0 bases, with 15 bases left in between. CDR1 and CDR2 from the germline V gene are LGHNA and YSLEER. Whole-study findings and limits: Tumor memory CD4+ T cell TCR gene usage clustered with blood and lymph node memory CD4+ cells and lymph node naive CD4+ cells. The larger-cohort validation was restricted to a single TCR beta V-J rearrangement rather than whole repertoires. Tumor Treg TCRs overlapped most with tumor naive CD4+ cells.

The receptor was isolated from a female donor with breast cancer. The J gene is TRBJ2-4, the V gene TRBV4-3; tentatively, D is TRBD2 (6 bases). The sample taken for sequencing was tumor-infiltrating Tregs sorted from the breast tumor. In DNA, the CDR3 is TGCGCCAGCAGCCAAGATCTGGGCGGGACGGCAGCCAAAAACATTCAGTACTTC. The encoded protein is CASSQDLGGTAAKNIQYF.